What follows describes a single T cell receptor (beta chain). These data come from a study of Graves' ophthalmopathy and Graves' hyperthyroidism. Study-level information: Peripheral blood collection took place at initial diagnosis, before any treatment.

Amplified TCR beta CDR3 regions were obtained using RNA transcripts as template. HTBI-primed RT-PCR formed the first round, and a multiplex PCR formed the second. Using its own MiXCR run on the multiplex PCR reads, TCRdb lists one record per CDR3 protein. The sample lists approximately 700,000 distinct CDR3 sequences; roughly 41% were seen once. Every ophthalmopathy donor presented moderate-to-severe activity, CAS ≥3, NOSPECS ≥4 and duration under 3 months. Patients were excluded if they had other autoimmune diseases or uncontrolled infections, and likewise if pregnancy or lactation applied. The authors used Ficoll-Paque density gradient centrifugation to separate PBMCs. The input was 7.5 to 10 ml of fresh peripheral blood. CDR3 length: 18 residues. V shed 6 bases, J shed 0 bases, and the junction held 16 bases outside the gene matches. Germline loops: CDR1 SNHLY, CDR2 FYNNEI.

This sequence joins TRBV2 and TRBJ1-1; 7 bases are shared with TRBD1. This receptor was identified in an adult man with Graves' ophthalmopathy. Sequencing was done on a sample of peripheral blood. The DNA for the CDR3 is TGTGCCAGCAGCTGGACAGGCAATCGAAATAACATGAACACTGAAGCTTTCTTT. This encodes CASSWTGNRNNMNTEAFF. The whole variable domain, remainder taken from reference TRBV2 and TRBJ1-1, is EPEVTQTPSHQVTQMGQEVILRCVPISNHLYFYWYRQILGQKVEFLVSFYNNEISEKSEIFDDQFSVERPDGSNFTLKIRSTKLEDSAMYFCASSWTGNRNNMNTEAFFGQGTRLTVV.